These 19 T cell receptor beta chains were all obtained from the same sample, sequenced in a study of control samples from healthy donors and cancer patients. The repertoire was sequenced with immunoSEQ multiplex PCR; TCRdb's copy has only in-frame clones and lacks some. The sample carries 150,000 to 200,000 clones, approximately 94% recorded once. Sequencing was done on a sample of blood. The source is a woman aged 18-29 years in good health.

CDR3 in DNA: TGTGCCAGCAGTTACGGCGGGGGACAGGGCTACACCTTC. Residues: CASSYGGGQGYTF. The chain has TRBV6-5 and TRBJ1-2; 7 bases are a match to TRBD1. The CDR3 is 13 amino acids. Trimming cost V 2 bases and J 8 bases; bases outside gene matches: 5. The germline V gene encodes CDR1 MNHEY and CDR2 SVGAGI.

The chain employs TRBV3-1 (or the pseudogene TRBV3-2) and TRBJ1-1; 11 bases fit TRBD1. The V and J ends lost 3 bases and 5 bases, in that order; junction bases with no gene match: 11. From germline, CDR1 is LGHDT and CDR2 YNNKEL (reference sequence). There are 17 residues in the CDR3. CDR3 sequence: CASSHPGQGALGTEAFF. The CDR3 bases are TGTGCCAGCAGCCATCCTGGACAGGGGGCTCTAGGGACTGAAGCTTTCTTT.

The V and J genes are TRBV25-1 and TRBJ2-1; no definite D call. Germline lookup yields CDR1 MGHDK and CDR2 SYGVNS. V lost 2 bases, J lost 4 bases, and 9 bases lay in between. There are 14 residues in the CDR3. The CDR3 reads CASSETGPYNEQFF. The CDR3 nucleotides are TGTGCCAGCAGTGAAACGGGCCCTTACAATGAGCAGTTCTTC.

The chain uses TRBV11-2 and TRBJ1-6, with a tentative D call TRBD1 (5 bases). The CDR3 is made up of 14 amino acids. V lost 2 bases and J lost 12, with 14 bases in between. From germline, CDR1 is SGHAT and CDR2 FQNNGV. CDR3 in DNA: TGTGCCAGCAGCTTACCCACCCTCACAGGACCCCTCCACTTT. This encodes CASSLPTLTGPLHF.

V is TRBV15 and J is TRBJ1-5, with 9 bases aligning to TRBD1. This CDR3 comprises 15 residues. J lost 0 bases, V lost 5 bases, and 2 bases had no gene match. Germline V CDR1 and CDR2: LNHNV, YYDKDF (reference sequence). The CDR3 protein is CATSGTGLSNQPQHF. CDR3 nucleotides: TGTGCCACCAGCGGGACAGGGCTTAGCAATCAGCCCCAGCATTTT.

The chain links TRBV7-9 to TRBJ1-2; D perhaps matches TRBD1 (6 bases). The V gene's germline CDR1 is SEHNR and CDR2 FQNEAQ (reference sequence). V gave up 10 bases and J gave up 1 base, with 19 bases separating them. CDR3 length equals 15 residues. CDR3 nucleotide sequence: TGTGCCACCGAGACGGGGGGCATCCTTAACTATGGCTACACCTTC. Translation gives CATETGGILNYGYTF.

The chain recombines TRBV28 with TRBJ1-2; D uncertain. CDR1 and CDR2 from the germline V gene are MDHEN and SYDVKM. Trimming pared 5 bases from V and 8 bases from J, leaving 15 bases between. The CDR3 covers 13 residues. The CDR3 coding sequence is TGTGCCAGCAGTATGGACTACGGAGGGGGCTACACCTTC. It codes for CASSMDYGGGYTF.

The chain has TRBV6-2 or TRBV6-3 and TRBJ1-1, with D possibly TRBD1 on 6 matching bases. Germline-derived CDR1 and CDR2 are MNHEY and SVGEGT. The length of the CDR3 is 12 residues. V lost 4 bases to trimming and J lost 9 bases, with 12 bases between them. CDR3 residues: CASSLQDSKAFF. The CDR3 DNA sequence: TGTGCCAGCAGTTTACAGGACAGTAAAGCTTTCTTT.

This chain links TRBV20-1 with TRBJ2-1, with TRBD2 matching 8 bases. The germline V gene has CDR1 DFQATT and CDR2 SNEGSKA (reference sequence). Losses at the gene ends were 3 bases for V and 6 bases for J; bases not matched to a gene: 7. The CDR3 loop spans 14 amino acids. CDR3 loop: CSASGSGAINEQFF. CDR3 bases: TGCAGTGCTAGTGGTAGCGGGGCCATCAATGAGCAGTTCTTC.

Concerning this clone itself: The final CDR3 position lacks the conserved phenylalanine or tryptophan, pointing to a likely read error. The DNA is omitted, as the CDR3 cannot be located on it reliably, and the CDR3 follows TCRdb's listing. The V gene is TRBV10-3, the J gene TRBJ1-3. The CDR3 is 8 amino acids long, termini counted. The germline gives CDR1 ENHRY, CDR2 SYGVKD. CDR3 amino acids: CAISESWV.

The chain links TRBV6-6 to TRBJ2-5; 8 bases map to TRBD1. This CDR3 spans 13 amino acids. J was trimmed by 2 bases and V by 5 bases; bases with no gene match: 1. Germline lookup yields CDR1 MNHNY and CDR2 SVGAGI (reference sequence). The CDR3 is CASSGTGQETQYF. CDR3 in DNA: TGTGCCAGCAGTGGGACAGGTCAAGAGACCCAGTACTTC.

This chain joins TRBV7-2 and TRBJ2-2, with D perhaps TRBD2 (6 bases). The germline V gene has CDR1 SGHTA and CDR2 FQGNSA. The V end was cut by 0 bases, the J end by 7 bases, with 6 bases between. The CDR3 sequence is 13 residues long. DNA of the CDR3: TGTGCCAGCAGCTTAGCGGAGGGCGGGGAGCTGTTTTTT. It is translated as CASSLAEGGELFF.

The gene calls are TRBV27 and TRBJ2-7; 8 bases are a match to TRBD2. V was clipped by 7 bases and J by 6 bases; unmatched bases: 14. The germline V gene encodes CDR1 MNHEY and CDR2 SMNVEV (reference sequence). CDR3 length: 15 residues. The CDR3 protein is CASNSLSGGVSEQYF. In DNA, the CDR3 is TGTGCCAGCAACAGTTTGAGCGGGGGCGTATCCGAGCAGTACTTC.

The CDR3 sequence: CASSPRTGQGVDGYTF. CDR3 DNA sequence: TGTGCCAGCTCACCACGCACGGGACAGGGCGTAGATGGCTACACCTTC. This chain links TRBV18 with TRBJ1-2; TRBD1 aligns across 9 bases. V shed 1 base, J shed 6 bases, and the junction held 9 bases outside the gene matches. This CDR3 spans 16 amino acids. Germline CDR1 reads KGHSH; CDR2 reads LQKENI. Looking up the rest from reference TRBV18 and TRBJ1-2 gives the full variable domain: NAGVMQNPRHLVRRRGQEARLRCSPMKGHSHVYWYRQLPEEGLKFMVYLQKENIIDESGMPKERFSAEFPKEGPSILRIQQVVRGDSAAYFCASSPRTGQGVDGYTFGSGTRLTVV.

The CDR3 is CASSSRQGSSYNEQFF. The DNA for the CDR3 is TGCGCCAGCAGCTCCAGACAGGGGAGCTCCTACAATGAGCAGTTCTTC. The chain links TRBV5-1 to TRBJ2-1, with 8 bases fitting TRBD1. The CDR3 is 16 residues long. V shed 3 bases, J shed 0 bases, and the junction held 5 bases outside the gene matches. Germline V gene lookup returns CDR1 SGHRS and CDR2 YFSETQ.

This clone showed up just a few times. V gene TRBV5-4 combines with J gene TRBJ1-2; TRBD1 matches 9 bases. V dropped 2 bases and J dropped 2; count of bases not matched to a gene: 4. The CDR3 is 15 residues long. Germline V gene sequence: CDR1 SGHNT, CDR2 YYREEE (reference sequence). Here the CDR3 reads CASSFPGTGNYGYTF. The CDR3 region has the DNA TGTGCCAGCAGCTTCCCCGGGACAGGGAACTATGGCTACACCTTC.

This chain connects TRBV7-2 to TRBJ1-4; D not resolved. The V end was cut by 2 bases, the J end by 8 bases, with 12 bases between. CDR1 and CDR2 (germline): SGHTA, FQGNSA. This CDR3 contains 14 residues. CDR3 bases: TGTGCCAGCAGCTTATTGACCCGGGAGGAAAAACTGTTTTTT. The encoded protein is CASSLLTREEKLFF.

The chain links TRBV5-1 to TRBJ1-6; the D is unclear. V was shortened by 2 bases and J by 6 bases, with 15 bases between the two germline ends. The CDR3 contains 16 residues. From germline, CDR1 is SGHRS and CDR2 YFSETQ. CDR3: CASSFGNTIGNSPLHF. The CDR3 DNA follows: TGCGCCAGCAGCTTCGGAAATACAATCGGTAATTCACCCCTCCACTTT.

This chain links TRBV5-4 with TRBJ2-3; D remains unclear. CDR3 length equals 12 residues. Deletions cut 2 bases from V and 2 bases from J, with 3 bases between. Germline V gene sequence: CDR1 SGHNT, CDR2 YYREEE (reference sequence). The CDR3 reads CASSLDTDTQYF. The DNA for the CDR3 is TGTGCCAGCAGCTTAGACACAGATACGCAGTATTTT.